Below are 12 T cell receptor beta chains sequenced from a single sample in a study of T-cell reconstitution after alpha-beta-depleted transplantation in children. Preparation of the TCRbeta library was carried out with unique molecular identifiers. Via MiXCR, TCRdb re-called the PCR reads, giving one row per CDR3 protein. The data hold about 540,000 distinct CDR3 sequences, with about 16% observed a single time. Sequencing used PBMCs from the stem cell graft donor, obtained from the stem cell graft. These receptors were taken from a human donor who donated a stem cell graft to a child with acute lymphoblastic leukemia.

Remarks on this clonotype: Germline and junction disagree at one end, which may indicate a read error. The chain is built from TRBV12-3 or TRBV12-4 and TRBJ2-1; 11 bases match TRBD2. The CDR3 spans 18 residues. This chain's CDR3 is CTSSSLVVAGGPLDEQFF. CDR3 DNA sequence: TGTACCAGCAGTTCTCTCGTCGTAGCGGGAGGGCCGCTAGATGAGCAGTTCTTC.

The V and J genes are TRBV5-1 and TRBJ2-7; tentatively, D is TRBD2 (5 bases). V lost 2 bases and J 0 bases, leaving 9 bases between the germline ends. Germline V lookup: CDR1 SGHRS, CDR2 YFSETQ. The CDR3 spans 14 residues. CDR3 sequence (DNA): TGCGCCAGCAGCTTTGAGGGTTTCTCCTACGAGCAGTACTTC. It yields the protein CASSFEGFSYEQYF.

This clonotype was counted only a few times. The V and J genes are TRBV9 and TRBJ1-2; 8 bases match TRBD1. Germline V gene data show CDR1 as SGDLS and CDR2 as YYNGEE. The CDR3 consists of 13 residues. Germline trimming cut 3 bases from V and 8 bases from J; bases unmatched to any gene: 6. CDR3 bases: TGTGCCAGCAGCGCGACAGGGGTGGAAGGCTACACCTTC. Translated: CASSATGVEGYTF.

This clonotype has more than one count but fewer than ten. The V call is TRBV20-1, the J call TRBJ2-7; D possibly corresponds to TRBD1 (6 bases). Deletions cut 3 bases from V and 7 bases from J, with 16 bases between. The length of the CDR3 is 13 residues. Germline assignment: CDR1 DFQATT and CDR2 SNEGSKA (reference sequence). The CDR3 region is CSARGPRGNEQYF. DNA of the CDR3: TGCAGTGCTAGGGGGCCTAGGGGGAATGAGCAGTACTTC.

The chain carries TRBV12-3 or TRBV12-4 and TRBJ1-5, with D unresolved. V gave up 5 bases and J gave up 4 bases, with 12 bases separating them. The CDR3 has 14 amino acids. Here the CDR3 DNA reads TGTGCCAGCAGTGGGGTCATCGAAAATCAGCCCCAGCATTTT. The encoded protein is CASSGVIENQPQHF.

This clonotype was detected only a few times. The V and J genes are TRBV11-1 and TRBJ2-2; TRBD2 agrees at 11 bases. V gave up 5 bases and J gave up 9 bases; unmatched junction bases: 20. Looked up from germline, CDR1 is SGHAT and CDR2 is FQDESV (reference sequence). CDR3 size: 19 residues. The CDR3: CASSLSVTSGRSRARELFF. CDR3 coding DNA: TGTGCCAGCAGCCTTTCAGTCACTAGCGGGAGAAGTCGTGCCCGGGAGCTGTTTTTT.

This chain uses TRBV5-1 with TRBJ2-1, with 9 bases identical to TRBD1. This CDR3 has 14 residues. V shed 5 bases, J shed 8 bases, and the junction held 8 bases outside the gene matches. The germline V gene encodes CDR1 SGHRS and CDR2 YFSETQ. The CDR3 loop is CASRNTGGLDEQFF. The CDR3 DNA follows: TGCGCCAGCAGAAATACAGGGGGCCTTGATGAGCAGTTCTTC.

There are a few counts of this clonotype. The chain joins TRBV20-1 to TRBJ1-1; D unclear. V gave up 7 bases and J gave up 5 bases, with 8 bases separating them. This CDR3 is built from 10 residues. Per the germline V gene, CDR1 is DFQATT and CDR2 is SNEGSKA (reference sequence). CDR3 sequence: CSDAGTEAFF. CDR3 bases: TGCAGTGATGCGGGTACTGAAGCTTTCTTT.

The chain combines TRBV5-6 with TRBJ2-3, with 9 bases that match TRBD2. The trim removed 6 bases at V and 2 bases at J, leaving 7 bases unmatched. This CDR3 is 15 amino acids long. Germline V lookup: CDR1 SGHDT, CDR2 YYEEEE. The chain's CDR3 is CASTLAGRATDTQYF. CDR3 bases: TGTGCCAGCACCCTAGCGGGACGGGCCACAGATACGCAGTATTTT.

This clonotype was detected a few times. CDR3 in amino acids: CAISRQGGNNEKLFF. CDR3 bases: TGTGCCATCAGTCGACAGGGGGGCAATAATGAAAAACTGTTTTTT. The rearrangement links TRBV10-3 to TRBJ1-4; the match to TRBD1 covers 9 bases. The junction had 5 bases not matched to a gene; V was cut back by 5 bases and J by 4 bases. The germline gives CDR1 ENHRY, CDR2 SYGVKD. The CDR3 runs 15 residues.

This clonotype came up a few times. J is TRBJ1-5 and V is TRBV10-3; no clear D. CDR1 ENHRY and CDR2 SYGVKD come from the germline V gene. The CDR3 length is 12 residues. Trimming stripped 10 bases from V and 6 bases from J, with 13 bases between. CDR3 in amino acids: CATWSGLQPQHF. The DNA for the CDR3 is TGTGCCACCTGGAGTGGGCTTCAGCCCCAGCATTTT.

This clonotype has more than one count but fewer than ten. V is TRBV10-2 and J is TRBJ1-2, with 9 positions matching TRBD1. Germline V lookup: CDR1 WSHSY, CDR2 SAAADI. The V and J ends lost 6 bases and 1 base, in that order; junction bases with no gene match: 3. There are 14 residues in the CDR3. In DNA, the CDR3 is TGCGCCAGCAGGGACAGGGGAGATAACTATGGCTACACCTTC. It codes for CASRDRGDNYGYTF.